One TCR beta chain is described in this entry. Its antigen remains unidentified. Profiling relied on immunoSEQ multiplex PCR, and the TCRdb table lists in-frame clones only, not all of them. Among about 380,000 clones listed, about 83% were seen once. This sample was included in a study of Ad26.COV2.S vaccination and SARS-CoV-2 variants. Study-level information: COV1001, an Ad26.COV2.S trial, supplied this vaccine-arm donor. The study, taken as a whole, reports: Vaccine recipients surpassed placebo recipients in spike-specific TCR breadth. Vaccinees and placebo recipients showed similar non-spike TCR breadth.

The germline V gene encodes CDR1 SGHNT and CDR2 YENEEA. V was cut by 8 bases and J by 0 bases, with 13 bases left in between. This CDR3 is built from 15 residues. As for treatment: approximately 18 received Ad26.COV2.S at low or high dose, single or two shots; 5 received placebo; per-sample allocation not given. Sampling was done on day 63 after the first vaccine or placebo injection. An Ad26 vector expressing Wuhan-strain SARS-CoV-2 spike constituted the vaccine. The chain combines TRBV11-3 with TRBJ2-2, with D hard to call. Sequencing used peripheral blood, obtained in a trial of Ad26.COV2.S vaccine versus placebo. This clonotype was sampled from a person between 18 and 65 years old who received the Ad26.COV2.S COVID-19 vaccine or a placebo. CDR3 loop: CASGMDHANTGELFF. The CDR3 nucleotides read TGTGCCAGCGGCATGGACCACGCGAACACCGGGGAGCTGTTTTTT.